Each of the 2 T cell receptor beta chains below was sequenced from the same sample in a study of CD8+ T cells in alopecia areata. TCR sequencing used cDNA made by reverse transcription of extracted RNA. Using immunoSEQ multiplex PCR, the repertoire was profiled, and TCRdb retains in-frame clones only, with some absent. This repertoire shows about 190,000 clones, around 65% found once; its top ten account for roughly 4.2%. Documented treatment: oral pan-JAK inhibitor, 5-10 mg twice daily. The specimen was CD4+ T cells sorted from blood, collected at week 4, from a patient treated with tofacitinib. The receptors were sampled from a human donor with alopecia areata.

This chain links TRBV29-1 with TRBJ2-7; 8 bases fit TRBD1. Germline V gene data show CDR1 as SQVTM and CDR2 as ANQGSEA. The trim removed 6 bases at V and 5 bases at J, leaving 6 bases unmatched. The CDR3 is 12 residues long. CDR3: CSVADRVDEQYF. DNA for the CDR3: TGCAGCGTCGCGGACAGGGTTGACGAGCAGTACTTC.

This clone appeared once. The chain carries TRBV27 and TRBJ2-5, with TRBD2 identical over 9 bases. The germline CDR1 and CDR2 sequences are MNHEY and SMNVEV (reference sequence). J was trimmed by 4 bases and V by 5 bases; bases with no gene match: 5. The CDR3 length is 14 residues. The CDR3 region is CASSPSGILETQYF. The CDR3 DNA sequence: TGTGCCAGCAGTCCTAGCGGGATCTTAGAGACCCAGTACTTC.